A selection of T cell receptor beta chains follows, all from one sample in a study of T-cell memory formation after mild COVID-19. TCRdb recomputed calls from the 5' RACE reads with MiXCR, one row per CDR3 protein. Of approximately 300,000 distinct CDR3 sequences listed, about a sixth are singletons. The sample taken for sequencing was PBMCs or a T cell subset sorted from them (not recorded which). The source of these receptors is a man aged 18 to 30 who had mild COVID-19 (a few samples of this study predate the infection). Cell type and time point are not known. The CDR3 runs from the conserved cysteine through the conserved F or W. The order of the fields is J gene, clone size, V gene, D gene, CDR3 protein, CDR3 DNA. A D gene is named only where the DNA matches it firmly. Some rows mark clone size as missing; the rest say once, few, many or name a class of expanded clone.

j_gene: TRBJ1-2; abundance: few; v_gene: TRBV5-1; d_gene: TRBD1; CDR3aa: CASSSGLAGTGTGGYTF; CDR3nt: TGCGCCAGCAGCTCGGGATTGGCGGGGACAGGGACGGGTGGCTACACCTTC
j_gene: TRBJ1-1; abundance: NA; v_gene: TRBV7-9; d_gene: NA; CDR3aa: CASSGTLRNTEAFF; CDR3nt: TGTGCCAGCAGCGGGACACTAAGAAACACTGAAGCTTTCTTT
j_gene: TRBJ1-2; abundance: few; v_gene: TRBV12-3/TRBV12-4; d_gene: NA; CDR3aa: CASSLFGGGYTF; CDR3nt: TGTGCCAGCAGTTTGTTCGGGGGTGGCTACACCTTC
j_gene: TRBJ2-7; abundance: few; v_gene: TRBV7-9; d_gene: NA; CDR3aa: CASSPRTPPLGQYF; CDR3nt: TGTGCCAGCAGCCCCCGGACCCCCCCTTTAGGGCAGTACTTC
j_gene: TRBJ1-2; abundance: NA; v_gene: TRBV27; d_gene: NA; CDR3aa: CASSLYQGRDGYTF; CDR3nt: TGTGCCAGCAGTTTATACCAGGGGCGGGATGGCTACACCTTC
j_gene: TRBJ2-5; abundance: few; v_gene: TRBV11-1; d_gene: NA; CDR3aa: CASSLIARTPRAQYF; CDR3nt: TGTGCCAGCAGCTTGATCGCCCGGACACCCCGAGCCCAGTACTTC
j_gene: TRBJ2-7; abundance: few; v_gene: TRBV6-5; d_gene: TRBD1; CDR3aa: CASRTGQGAREQYF; CDR3nt: TGTGCCAGCAGAACGGGACAGGGGGCGCGGGAGCAGTACTTC
j_gene: TRBJ2-3; abundance: few; v_gene: TRBV24-1; d_gene: NA; CDR3aa: CATSDRGPPSTDTQYF; CDR3nt: TGTGCCACCAGTGATCGGGGGCCCCCTAGCACAGATACGCAGTATTTT
j_gene: TRBJ2-5; abundance: few; v_gene: TRBV7-3; d_gene: TRBD2; CDR3aa: CASSRISGTQETQYF; CDR3nt: TGTGCCAGCAGCCGCATCAGCGGGACCCAAGAGACCCAGTACTTC
j_gene: TRBJ1-4; abundance: few; v_gene: TRBV5-5; d_gene: NA; CDR3aa: CASSPTRGSNEKLFF; CDR3nt: TGTGCCAGCAGCCCTACTCGAGGGTCTAATGAAAAACTGTTTTTT
j_gene: TRBJ2-3; abundance: NA; v_gene: TRBV9; d_gene: NA; CDR3aa: CASSVAPTDTQYF; CDR3nt: TGTGCCAGCAGCGTAGCCCCCACAGATACGCAGTATTTT
j_gene: TRBJ2-1; abundance: many; v_gene: TRBV7-2; d_gene: TRBD2; CDR3aa: CASSLRERGVTSYNEQFF; CDR3nt: TGTGCCAGCAGCTTACGGGAGCGGGGGGTCACCTCCTACAATGAGCAGTTCTTC
j_gene: TRBJ2-1; abundance: few; v_gene: TRBV11-1; d_gene: NA; CDR3aa: CASSSRDGNRYNEQFF; CDR3nt: TGTGCCAGCAGCTCCCGGGACGGGAACCGTTACAATGAGCAGTTCTTC
j_gene: TRBJ1-6; abundance: NA; v_gene: TRBV23-1; d_gene: NA; CDR3aa: CASQCERLGSPLHF; CDR3nt: TGCGCCAGTCAATGCGAACGACTTGGTTCACCCCTCCACTTT
j_gene: TRBJ2-2; abundance: few; v_gene: TRBV6-4; d_gene: TRBD2; CDR3aa: CASSPMAGVDTGELFF; CDR3nt: TGTGCCAGCAGTCCGATGGCGGGGGTGGACACCGGGGAGCTGTTTTTT
j_gene: TRBJ1-1; abundance: few; v_gene: TRBV2; d_gene: TRBD1; CDR3aa: CASQAGGNTEAFF; CDR3nt: TGTGCCAGCCAGGCAGGGGGGAACACTGAAGCTTTCTTT
j_gene: TRBJ2-5; abundance: few; v_gene: TRBV6-5; d_gene: NA; CDR3aa: CASSYQRAQETQYF; CDR3nt: TGTGCCAGCAGTTACCAAAGGGCCCAAGAGACCCAGTACTTC
j_gene: TRBJ1-1; abundance: many; v_gene: TRBV4-1; d_gene: NA; CDR3aa: CASSPREVTEAFF; CDR3nt: TGCGCCAGCAGCCCCCGGGAGGTCACTGAAGCTTTCTTT
j_gene: TRBJ1-6; abundance: NA; v_gene: TRBV5-1; d_gene: NA; CDR3aa: CASSLGQTDNSPLHF; CDR3nt: TGCGCCAGCAGCTTGGGACAGACCGATAATTCACCCCTCCACTTT
j_gene: TRBJ1-1; abundance: NA; v_gene: TRBV6-5; d_gene: NA; CDR3aa: CASSYVAQVGGFTEAFF; CDR3nt: TGTGCCAGCAGTTACGTGGCCCAGGTGGGTGGGTTCACTGAAGCTTTCTTT
j_gene: TRBJ2-5; abundance: NA; v_gene: TRBV9; d_gene: NA; CDR3aa: CASSAPGGETQYF; CDR3nt: TGTGCCAGCAGCGCGCCAGGAGGGGAGACCCAGTACTTC
j_gene: TRBJ2-7; abundance: NA; v_gene: TRBV20-1; d_gene: NA; CDR3aa: CSARAPKDWGSSYEQYF; CDR3nt: TGCAGTGCTAGGGCGCCCAAAGACTGGGGTAGCTCCTACGAGCAGTACTTC
j_gene: TRBJ1-2; abundance: NA; v_gene: TRBV12-3/TRBV12-4; d_gene: NA; CDR3aa: CASSLALGSPIGYTF; CDR3nt: TGTGCCAGCAGTTTAGCACTCGGATCCCCTATTGGCTACACCTTC
j_gene: TRBJ2-1; abundance: NA; v_gene: TRBV20-1; d_gene: NA; CDR3aa: CSARDQSGVYNEQFF; CDR3nt: TGCAGTGCTAGAGATCAGTCGGGGGTCTACAATGAGCAGTTCTTC